This T cell receptor beta chain came from a study of T cells in Graves' hyperthyroidism and ophthalmopathy. Amplification of TCR beta CDR3 regions was performed using RNA transcripts as template. When the TCR CDR3 underwent first-round RT-PCR, the HTBI primer set was used. MiXCR, applied by TCRdb to the multiplex PCR reads, yields one record per CDR3 protein. Altogether 500,000 to 750,000 distinct CDR3 sequences are present, approximately 14% being singletons, with the ten largest covering less than 9.5%. General study results and limits: Most expanded thyroid clonotypes above 0.001 recurred in blood. Patients with ophthalmopathy were separated from those with stable hyperthyroidism by a 13 V-J model.

The germline gives CDR1 LNHDA, CDR2 SQIVND (reference sequence). V gave up 5 bases and J gave up 3 bases; unmatched junction bases: 26. This CDR3 has 23 residues. These patients, aged 18 to 65, had recently diagnosed hyperthyroidism lasting under 2 months. A note on this clonotype: The antigen remains undetermined.

The chain is built from TRBV19 and TRBJ2-7; 15 bases line up with TRBD2. The sequencing sample was made of blood. The receptor was isolated from a woman under 40 with Graves' hyperthyroidism. For the CDR3, the DNA is TGTGCCAGTAGTCCCAAACCCGGGACTAGCGGGAGGTTTTGGGAGGAAAACCTCTACGAGCAGTACTTC. It specifies CASSPKPGTSGRFWEENLYEQYF. Supplemented by reference TRBV19 and TRBJ2-7, the full variable domain reads DGGITQSPKYLFRKEGQNVTLSCEQNLNHDAMYWYRQDPGQGLRLIYYSQIVNDFQKGDIAEGYSVSREKKESFPLTVTSAQKNPTAFYLCASSPKPGTSGRFWEENLYEQYFGPGTRLTVT.